This TCR beta chain was found in a study of cytomegalovirus exposure and HLA in healthy donors. Study background: Among the approximately 370 donors who were genotyped, about 80% fell in the genetic ancestry cluster that is associated with self-reported Caucasian donors. General study findings and limits: Later, TCR association rates were found to vary by HLA locus, highest for DRB1 and lowest for HLA-C.

60 Vbeta and 13 Jbeta primers were used in PCR. Measured with immunoSEQ multiplex PCR; TCRdb has only the in-frame clones, and not every one. The data hold approximately 200,000 clones, with roughly 80% observed a single time. The germline V gene has CDR1 SGHAT and CDR2 FQNNGV. V shed 6 bases and J 1 base; nucleotides not matched to a gene: 3. This CDR3 has 13 residues. In the case of this clone: Its antigen remains unknown.

The sample consisted of PBMCs. The chain joins TRBV11-2 to TRBJ2-7, with 7 bases that match TRBD1. This TCR came from a middle-aged man in good health and CMV-seronegative. CDR3 region: CASRTGSSYEQYF. CDR3 sequence (DNA): TGTGCCAGCAGGACAGGGTCGTCCTACGAGCAGTACTTC.